The 21 T cell receptor beta chains below all came from one sample that was sequenced in a study of blood T cell repertoires in COVID-19. The protocol was immunoSEQ multiplex PCR, while the TCRdb copy is restricted to in-frame clones and leaves out a portion. The data contain 100,000 to 150,000 clones, 87% of them singletons. The sample was peripheral blood. The receptors were gathered from a woman aged 60-75 years with acute or convalescent COVID-19.

The V and J genes are TRBV6-5 and TRBJ1-2; TRBD1 agrees at 8 bases. The trim removed 7 bases at V and 2 bases at J, leaving 3 bases unmatched. CDR1 and CDR2 from the germline V gene are MNHEY and SVGAGI. The CDR3 contains 13 residues. The CDR3 nucleotides are TGTGCCAGCAAATGGACAGGGAACTATGGCTACACCTTC. It codes for CASKWTGNYGYTF.

CDR3: CAWTGTSGSYEQYF. CDR3 DNA: TGTGCCTGGACCGGGACTAGCGGGTCCTACGAGCAGTACTTC. The chain links TRBV30 to TRBJ2-7; 12 bases fit TRBD2. The CDR3 length is 14 residues. V trimming: 4 bases; J trimming: 1 base; junction bases outside the gene matches: 2. From germline, CDR1 is GTSNPN and CDR2 SVGIG (reference sequence).

The chain has TRBV7-9 and TRBJ2-1; D gene uncertain. The V end lost 10 bases, the J end lost 4 bases, and 14 bases lay between the germline ends. The germline V gene encodes CDR1 SEHNR and CDR2 FQNEAQ (reference sequence). This CDR3 region has 13 residues. The CDR3 is CATSPRQYNEQFF. The CDR3 DNA is TGTGCCACCTCCCCCAGGCAGTACAATGAGCAGTTCTTC.

The chain is built from TRBV7-2 and TRBJ1-2, with D perhaps TRBD1 (6 bases). This CDR3 has 14 residues. The V gene lost 5 bases and the J gene lost 2 bases, with 12 bases spanning the gap. Germline lookup yields CDR1 SGHTA and CDR2 FQGNSA. The CDR3 nucleotides are TGTGCCAGCAGCCCCGACAGGATGAACTATGGCTACACCTTC. Its translation: CASSPDRMNYGYTF.

V is TRBV6-5 and J is TRBJ1-5; tentatively, D is TRBD1 (5 bases). The V gene lost 7 bases and the J gene lost 7 bases, with 17 bases spanning the gap. Germline loops: CDR1 MNHEY, CDR2 SVGAGI. CDR3 length equals 14 residues. CDR3 amino acids: CASTLGAGFQPQHF. DNA of the CDR3: TGTGCCAGCACCCTCGGCGCAGGGTTCCAGCCCCAGCATTTT.

This clone was recorded a few times. This chain links TRBV28 with TRBJ1-1; D unresolved. The CDR3 consists of 12 residues. Trimming removed 2 bases from V and 5 bases from J, with 6 bases in between. Germline-derived CDR1 and CDR2 are MDHEN and SYDVKM. The CDR3 DNA is TGTGCCAGCAGTTTAATGAGTACTGAAGCTTTCTTT. Translation: CASSLMSTEAFF. Variable domain in full (rest from reference TRBV28 and TRBJ1-1): DVKVTQSSRYLVKRTGEKVFLECVQDMDHENMFWYRQDPGLGLRLIYFSYDVKMKEKGDIPEGYSVSREKKERFSLILESASTNQTSMYLCASSLMSTEAFFGQGTRLTVV.

V usage is TRBV21-1 and J usage is TRBJ1-1; TRBD1, as called in the table, went unchecked against the DNA. TRBV21-1 is a known pseudogene. The CDR3 is 15 residues long. CDR3 residues: CASSCPGHQNTEAFF. The DNA of the CDR3 is TGTGCCAGCAGCTGTCCGGGACACCAGAACACTGAAGCTTTCTTT.

This sequence joins TRBV6-2 or TRBV6-3 and TRBJ1-1, with D unclear. The CDR3 loop spans 14 amino acids. The germline V gene has CDR1 MNHEY and CDR2 SVGEGT. Trimming removed 0 bases at V and 1 base at J, with 6 bases between. The CDR3 spells CASSYSGKNTEAFF. In DNA, the CDR3 is TGTGCCAGCAGTTACTCGGGCAAGAACACTGAAGCTTTCTTT.

This clone occurred once. V gene TRBV11-2 combines with J gene TRBJ1-6; maybe TRBD1 (6 bases). CDR3 length equals 14 residues. The germline gives CDR1 SGHAT, CDR2 FQNNGV. The V and J ends lost 0 bases and 9 bases respectively, with 9 bases between them. The CDR3 loop reads CASSLEGGASPLHF. CDR3 nucleotides: TGTGCCAGCAGCTTAGAAGGGGGAGCTTCACCCCTCCACTTT.

This chain connects TRBV19 to TRBJ1-2, with D perhaps TRBD1 (5 bases). The germline gives CDR1 LNHDA, CDR2 SQIVND (reference sequence). V shed 3 bases and J shed 4 bases, with 15 bases lying between them. The CDR3 totals 15 residues. The CDR3 sequence: CASSMPRQGSYGYTF. The CDR3 DNA follows: TGTGCCAGTAGTATGCCCAGGCAGGGCAGCTATGGCTACACCTTC. The full variable domain, with the rest looked up from reference TRBV19 and TRBJ1-2, is DGGITQSPKYLFRKEGQNVTLSCEQNLNHDAMYWYRQDPGQGLRLIYYSQIVNDFQKGDIAEGYSVSREKKESFPLTVTSAQKNPTAFYLCASSMPRQGSYGYTFGSGTRLTVV.

The J gene is TRBJ2-7, the V gene TRBV5-1; D gene ambiguous. The CDR3 length is 11 residues. Trimming pared 1 base from V and 7 bases from J, leaving 6 bases between. In germline, CDR1 is SGHRS, CDR2 YFSETQ. The CDR3 coding sequence is TGCGCCAGCAGCTTGAATCAGGAGCAGTACTTC. This sequence encodes CASSLNQEQYF.

The chain joins TRBV30 to TRBJ1-2, with D possibly being TRBD1 (5 bases). The V end was cut by 5 bases, the J end by 8 bases, with 15 bases between. The CDR3 spans 12 residues. Per the germline V gene, CDR1 is GTSNPN and CDR2 is SVGIG (reference sequence). CDR3 amino acids: CAWDLGGMGYTF. The CDR3 coding sequence is TGTGCCTGGGATCTTGGGGGGATGGGCTACACCTTC.

The rearrangement links TRBV7-8 to TRBJ1-4; D is unresolved. Germline assignment: CDR1 SGHVS and CDR2 FQNEAQ. V was pared by 5 bases and J by 6 bases, with 7 bases between. CDR3 length: 12 amino acids. The DNA for the CDR3 is TGTGCCAGCAGCCCCGGTGATGAAAAACTGTTTTTT. This codes for CASSPGDEKLFF.

V and J are TRBV18 and TRBJ2-3; no firm D call. V lost 4 bases, J lost 1 base, and 6 bases lay in between. The CDR3 extends over 13 amino acids. Germline lookup yields CDR1 KGHSH and CDR2 LQKENI. The CDR3 bases are TGTGCCAGCTCACGACCCGGCACAGATACGCAGTATTTT. Protein product: CASSRPGTDTQYF.

The chain recombines TRBV5-1 with TRBJ1-1, with 7 nucleotides matching TRBD1. V lost 0 bases, J lost 0 bases, and 11 bases stayed unmatched. CDR1 and CDR2 from the germline V gene are SGHRS and YFSETQ. The CDR3 length is 18 residues. The DNA of the CDR3 is TGCGCCAGCAGCTTGGGCCTTGACAGGGCGCCTTTGAACACTGAAGCTTTCTTT. It encodes CASSLGLDRAPLNTEAFF.

The chain links TRBV6-2 or TRBV6-3 to TRBJ2-3; D is undetermined. The CDR3 runs to 16 residues. The germline V gene encodes CDR1 MNHEY and CDR2 SVGEGT. Deletions cut 0 bases from V and 0 bases from J, with 10 bases between. This CDR3 is CASSYSRSLSTDTQYF. The CDR3 nucleotides are TGTGCCAGCAGTTACTCCCGCAGTCTTAGCACAGATACGCAGTATTTT.

This chain joins TRBV19 and TRBJ2-1, with TRBD2 identical over 12 bases. Germline CDR1 LNHDA, CDR2 SQIVND (reference sequence). Unmatched junction bases numbered 12, after V lost 6 bases and J lost 12 bases. The CDR3 sequence is 15 residues long. The CDR3 DNA reads TGTGCCAGTAGCCAACTAGCGGGAGGCCTTATATGGCAGTTCTTC. Translating it yields CASSQLAGGLIWQFF.

Points on this clone: Other DNA sequences in this specimen translate into the identical CDR3. This chain links TRBV14 with TRBJ2-5; D might be TRBD2 (5 bases). CDR3 size: 13 residues. CDR1 is SGHDN, CDR2 FVKESK, per germline. The ends were cut back, 1 base at V and 4 bases at J, with 7 bases in the middle. This CDR3 reads CASSQGEGETQYF. CDR3 in DNA: TGTGCCAGCAGCCAAGGCGAGGGAGAGACCCAGTACTTC.

This clone was counted once. This chain uses TRBV5-1 with TRBJ1-2; weak D call: TRBD1 (6 bases). The V gene lost 1 base and the J gene lost 5 bases, with 18 bases spanning the gap. This CDR3 is built from 16 residues. CDR1 is SGHRS and CDR2 is YFSETQ in the germline V gene. The CDR3 loop reads CASSLTLLAGDYGYTF. CDR3 coding DNA: TGCGCCAGCAGCTTGACCCTGCTGGCAGGGGATTATGGCTACACCTTC.

The rearrangement joins TRBV30 to TRBJ1-1, with D perhaps matching TRBD1 (6 bases). The CDR3 is made up of 13 amino acids. V was trimmed by 8 bases and J by 0 bases, leaving 13 bases between them. CDR1 and CDR2 from the germline V gene are GTSNPN and SVGIG (reference sequence). CDR3 residues: CATTGQLNTEAFF. CDR3 bases: TGTGCCACAACGGGACAATTGAACACTGAAGCTTTCTTT.

CDR3 sequence reads: CASSQSGTPYGYTF. CDR3 coding DNA: TGTGCCAGCAGCCAATCCGGGACACCTTATGGCTACACCTTC. The chain couples TRBV3-1 (or the pseudogene TRBV3-2) to TRBJ1-2, with a tentative D call TRBD1 (6 bases). The germline V gene has CDR1 LGHDT and CDR2 YNNKEL (reference sequence). V was pared by 2 bases and J by 5 bases, with 12 bases between. CDR3 length equals 14 residues.